This T cell receptor beta chain was sequenced for a study of cytomegalovirus exposure and HLA in healthy donors. As regards this clone: Its antigen is not known.

PCR used 60 Vbeta primers and 13 Jbeta primers. The repertoire was sequenced with immunoSEQ multiplex PCR; TCRdb's copy has only in-frame clones and lacks some. Among some 160,000 clones listed, roughly 88% were seen once. General study points: TCR beta sequences reportedly predicted the HLA-A and HLA-B alleles of most subjects accurately.

This CDR3 has 14 amino acids. V dropped 2 bases and J dropped 7; count of bases not matched to a gene: 5. CDR1 SGHKS and CDR2 YYEKEE come from the germline V gene (reference sequence). The sequencing input was PBMCs. The rearrangement joins TRBV5-5 to TRBJ2-4; TRBD1 matches 8 bases. The TCR originated in a woman between 18 and 29 years old in good health and CMV-seronegative. CDR3 loop: CASSFRQGWNIQYF. DNA of the CDR3: TGTGCCAGCAGCTTTCGACAGGGGTGGAACATTCAGTACTTC.